Listed below are T cell receptor beta chains from one sample, sequenced in a study of cytotoxic CD8 clonotypes in ibrutinib-treated CLL. Profiled with immunoSEQ multiplex PCR; TCRdb holds only in-frame clones, not every one. This table has some 300,000 clones, 80% appearing once. This material consisted of PBMCs, taken before ibrutinib treatment. These receptors were taken from a human donor with chronic lymphocytic leukemia. The CDR3 runs from the conserved cysteine through the conserved F or W.

>TRBJ1-1|TRBV5-6
CASSRDSHTEAFF
>TRBJ2-5|TRBV9
CASSLGTVQETQYF
>TRBJ2-7|TRBV7-6
CASSRVQGGEQYF
>TRBJ1-1|TRBV19
CASSYGQGTEAFF
>TRBJ2-7|TRBV15
CATSRESAARREGVEQYF
>TRBJ2-2|TRBV2
CASSEGRGAGELFF
>TRBJ1-5|TRBV9
CASSVSWETGNQPQHF
>TRBJ2-1|TRBV4-2
CASSQLGGTGRGGYNEQFF
>TRBJ2-5|TRBV7-6
CASSLDEGAETQYF
>TRBJ2-6|TRBV7-2
CASSSLVGRVSGANVLTF
>TRBJ2-7|TRBV19
CASSKQTSGTEQYF
>TRBJ2-7|TRBV6-1
CASREGGYEQYF
>TRBJ2-7|TRBV12-5
CASRSTSGASYEQYF
>TRBJ2-3|TRBV9
CASSVVTNTDTQYF
>TRBJ2-1|TRBV11-2
CASSLARGVTEQFF
>TRBJ2-5|TRBV2
CASIPIVQETQYF
>TRBJ2-2|TRBV5-1
CASSLEYGTTNTGELFF
>TRBJ2-5|TRBV5-4
CASSSIAGGLRETQYF
>TRBJ2-3|TRBV2
CASSEVYYTQYF
>TRBJ2-3|TRBV18
CASSGTRSTDTQYF
>TRBJ2-7|TRBV5-4
CASSFLTGRGADEQYF
>TRBJ1-4|TRBV6-5
CASSTTGGAREKLFF
>TRBJ1-1|TRBV18
CASSPSLNTEAFF
>TRBJ2-5|TRBV30
CAWSNSGFRFRQETQYF
>TRBJ1-3|TRBV19
CASRPPGFSSGNTIYF
>TRBJ2-7|TRBV11-2
CASSSGQGGSYEQYF
>TRBJ1-1|TRBV27
CASSLQGFNTEAFF
>TRBJ1-2|TRBV5-4
CASSLTTGGYTF
>TRBJ2-3|TRBV7-9
CASSLTGLAGGADTQYF
>TRBJ2-3|TRBV29-1
CSVDRRVGTDTQYF
>TRBJ2-5|TRBV30
CAFSGEETQYF
>TRBJ2-7|TRBV7-2
CASSLLGSYEQYF
>TRBJ2-1|TRBV25-1
CASIEDRGLYNEQFF
>TRBJ1-1|TRBV30
CAWTTDGGVSTEAFF
>TRBJ2-7|TRBV18
CASSLSGTIREQYF
>TRBJ1-1|TRBV19
CASSIQADWDEAFF
>TRBJ2-7|TRBV6-5
CASSWGLAGVPHF
>TRBJ2-3|TRBV11-2
CASRKGGDTQYF